Below are 13 T cell receptor beta chains sequenced from a single sample in a study of blood T cell repertoires in COVID-19 (dated by TCRdb to about 2020). The library was made by the immunoSEQ multiplex PCR assay. What TCRdb holds here is the immuneACCESS table cut down to in-frame rearrangements. Part of the clones is not present; checked against another copy, under half of the missing clones reflect an unresolved V gene, and the others are unexplained. For this sample the table gives 200,000 to 300,000 clones, of which around 88% were detected only once. About 3% of the sample comes from the top ten. Sequenced material: peripheral blood. These receptors originate from a woman under 40 who had recovered from COVID-19.

The chain links TRBV19 to TRBJ2-3, with 8 bases lining up with TRBD1. The CDR3 runs to 14 residues. CDR1 is LNHDA and CDR2 is SQIVND in the germline V gene (reference sequence). V trimming: 5 bases; J trimming: 4 bases; junction bases outside the gene matches: 5. CDR3 in amino acids: CASSLRQGSDTQYF. The CDR3 nucleotides read TGTGCCAGTAGTCTCAGACAGGGGTCAGATACGCAGTATTTT.

The chain combines TRBV10-3 with TRBJ2-5, with unresolved D. Germline V gene data show CDR1 as ENHRY and CDR2 as SYGVKD. The CDR3 runs 14 residues. The V gene lost 6 bases and the J gene lost 4 bases, with 15 bases spanning the gap. The CDR3, as DNA: TGTGCCATCAGCCACCATGGCCCCCCAGAGACCCAGTACTTC. This gives the protein CAISHHGPPETQYF.

The rearrangement links TRBV10-3 to TRBJ2-2; no firm D call. Germline loops: CDR1 ENHRY, CDR2 SYGVKD. V shed 4 bases and J shed 1 base, with 4 bases lying between them. CDR3 length: 13 residues. CDR3 loop: CAISGQNTGELFF. CDR3 sequence (DNA): TGTGCCATCAGTGGACAGAACACCGGGGAGCTGTTTTTT.

The chain combines TRBV5-4 with TRBJ2-1; 16 bases are a match to TRBD2. Germline-derived CDR1 and CDR2 are SGHNT and YYREEE (reference sequence). J was trimmed by 0 bases and V by 4 bases; bases with no gene match: 7. The CDR3 runs 19 residues. CDR3 coding DNA: TGTGCCAGCAGCCCACCTGGGACTAGCGGGGGGGGCTCCTACAATGAGCAGTTCTTC. This sequence encodes CASSPPGTSGGGSYNEQFF.

J is TRBJ2-1 and V is TRBV28; 8 bases line up with TRBD2. With V trimmed by 5 bases and J by 9 bases, 6 bases remained unmatched. The CDR3 covers 13 residues. Germline V gene lookup returns CDR1 MDHEN and CDR2 SYDVKM. The CDR3 sequence is CASSPSTSGEQFF. The DNA of the CDR3 is TGTGCCAGCAGTCCCTCAACTAGCGGTGAGCAGTTCTTC.

This CDR3 reads CASSQGTGATGELFF. The CDR3 nucleotides read TGCGCCAGCAGCCAAGGGACAGGGGCCACCGGGGAGCTGTTTTTT. The chain joins TRBV4-3 to TRBJ2-2; the match to TRBD1 covers 9 bases. The J segment lost 4 bases and the V segment lost 1 base, leaving 1 base of the junction unmatched. This CDR3 contains 15 residues. Per the germline V gene, CDR1 is LGHNA and CDR2 is YSLEER.

This chain uses TRBV6-5 with TRBJ2-2; unclear D gene. The germline V gene encodes CDR1 MNHEY and CDR2 SVGAGI. The CDR3 is made up of 12 amino acids. V gave up 5 bases and J gave up 4 bases, with 5 bases separating them. For the CDR3, the DNA is TGTGCCAGCAGTCCCTTCACCGGGGAGCTGTTTTTT. It codes for CASSPFTGELFF.

The chain links TRBV2 to TRBJ2-5, with 7 bases that match TRBD1. Germline CDR1 and CDR2: SNHLY and FYNNEI. Trimming at V came to 7 bases and at J to 2 bases, leaving 4 bases not matched to a gene. The CDR3 length is 13 residues. This chain's CDR3 is CASTRDRQETQYF. The DNA for the CDR3 is TGTGCCAGCACTCGGGACAGACAAGAGACCCAGTACTTC. Combining the CDR3 with reference TRBV2 and TRBJ2-5 gives the whole variable domain EPEVTQTPSHQVTQMGQEVILRCVPISNHLYFYWYRQILGQKVEFLVSFYNNEISEKSEIFDDQFSVERPDGSNFTLKIRSTKLEDSAMYFCASTRDRQETQYFGPGTRLLVL.

The chain combines TRBV4-3 with TRBJ2-7; no clear D gene. Germline CDR1 and CDR2: LGHNA and YSLEER. Trimming left V 7 bases short and J 3 bases short, with 19 bases between. There are 15 residues in the CDR3. The CDR3 loop reads CASIKRPWYYYEQYF. The CDR3 coding sequence is TGCGCCAGCATTAAAAGGCCTTGGTACTACTACGAGCAGTACTTC.

A word on this clone: A read error may be the cause here, since a much bigger clone is one base away. The V call is TRBV11-2, the J call TRBJ1-2; 8 bases fit TRBD1. The junction had 2 bases not matched to a gene; V was cut back by 5 bases and J by 3 bases. This CDR3 spans 13 amino acids. Germline-derived CDR1 and CDR2 are SGHAT and FQNNGV. CDR3 DNA sequence: TGTGCCAGCAGCCCGACAGGGGACTATGGCTACACCTTC. Translating it yields CASSPTGDYGYTF.

The rearrangement uses TRBV19 and TRBJ2-3, with D possibly matching TRBD2 (6 bases). Trimming pared 3 bases from V and 0 bases from J, leaving 19 bases between. CDR1 and CDR2 (germline): LNHDA, SQIVND (reference sequence). The CDR3 has 18 amino acids. CDR3 sequence (DNA): TGTGCCAGTAGTATTTCGGGATGGGGGGATTTAAGCACAGATACGCAGTATTTT. Residues: CASSISGWGDLSTDTQYF.

V is TRBV30 and J is TRBJ2-7; 11 nucleotides align to TRBD2. Germline V gene sequence: CDR1 GTSNPN, CDR2 SVGIG (reference sequence). V gave up 4 bases and J gave up 5 bases; unmatched junction bases: 7. This CDR3 has 14 amino acids. CDR3 sequence reads: CAWNLAGGRHEQYF. The DNA for the CDR3 is TGTGCCTGGAATTTAGCGGGGGGGCGTCACGAGCAGTACTTC.

In its sample, this clone was seen a few times. The V and J genes are TRBV7-6 and TRBJ2-2, with D hard to call. CDR3 length: 15 amino acids. Looked up from germline, CDR1 is SGHVS and CDR2 is FNYEAQ. The germline V and J ends were trimmed by 2 bases and 0 bases, with 7 bases remaining between them. In nucleotides, the CDR3 is TGTGCCAGCAGCTTACGGCTAGCGAACACCGGGGAGCTGTTTTTT. It encodes CASSLRLANTGELFF.